The entry that follows covers one T cell receptor beta chain sequence. Its antigen is currently not known. No qualities accompany the bases; no much larger clone lies one base away. Reading the label with the study, this specimen's treatment or condition is: allogeneic hematopoietic cell transplantation with graft depleted of TCRalphabeta T cells and CD19 B cells. Transplant recipients were children who received TCRalphabeta/CD19-depleted allogeneic hematopoietic cell grafts. The data originate from a study of T-cell reconstitution after alpha-beta-depleted transplantation in children (dated by TCRdb to between 2015 and 2016). Concerning the study at large: Using TCR repertoire profiling, the study quantitatively followed how T-cell immune reconstitution unfolded in children after TCRalphabeta/CD19-depleted allogeneic hematopoietic cell transplantation.

The CDR3 starts with the cysteine, ends with the phenylalanine, and has 17 residues. Only the CDR3 DNA is retained, 51 bases long and in frame from the first base. Library preparation used PCR. Sequencing used an Illumina HiSeq 2500. To normalize quantification of the TCRbeta repertoire, the TCR libraries were built with molecular barcoding that relied on unique molecular identifiers. The public reads were reanalyzed by TCRdb: fastp trimming at Q25, MiXCR alignment, in-frame beta chains only. Rows with one shared CDR3 protein collapse into an entry with the most common genes and DNA. The sample table records 55,000 to 85,000 distinct CDR3 sequences; roughly a tenth of these occur just once. Of the sample, approximately 13% is held by the ten largest clones. On the study overall, not on this receptor specifically: The apparently early recovery of alphabetaT-cell counts about two months after transplant reportedly depended on only several hundred rapidly expanded clones that came from non-depleted graft cells. In some patients, high TCRbeta diversity at day 60 was attributed to recipient T cells and intrathymic progenitors that had survived conditioning. Hyperexpanded clone frequencies declined over subsequent months; after one year, T-cell counts and TCRbeta diversity were mostly attributed to newly produced T cells.

The material was PBMCs, obtained before TCRalphabeta/CD19-depleted stem cell transplant. This TCR was recovered from a boy under 18 with acute myeloid leukemia, due to receive a stem cell transplant. The rearranged chain carries TRBV3-2 and TRBJ1-5; the table calls TRBD1, which could not be checked here. TRBV3-2 is a pseudogene segment. The nucleotide sequence reads as follows: TGTGCCTCCTGCCAAGCCGGGGACAGCCGATACAATCAGCCCCAGCATTTT. This yields the protein CASCQAGDSRYNQPQHF.